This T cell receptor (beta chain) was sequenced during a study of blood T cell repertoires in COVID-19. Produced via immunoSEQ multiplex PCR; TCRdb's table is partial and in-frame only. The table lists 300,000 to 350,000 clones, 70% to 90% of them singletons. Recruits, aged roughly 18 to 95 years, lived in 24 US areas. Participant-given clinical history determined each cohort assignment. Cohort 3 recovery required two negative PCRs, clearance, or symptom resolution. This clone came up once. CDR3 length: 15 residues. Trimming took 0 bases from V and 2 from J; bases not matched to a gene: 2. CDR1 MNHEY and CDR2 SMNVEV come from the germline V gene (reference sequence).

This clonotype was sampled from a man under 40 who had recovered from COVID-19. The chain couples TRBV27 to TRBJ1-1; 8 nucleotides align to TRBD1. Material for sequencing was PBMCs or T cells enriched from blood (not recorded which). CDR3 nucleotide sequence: TGTGCCAGCAGTTTATCGCAGGGGGCAAACACTGAAGCTTTCTTT. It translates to CASSLSQGANTEAFF.